The rows below give T cell receptor beta chains drawn from one sample of a study of T cell responses to AZD1222 COVID-19 vaccine. Sequencing was performed with immunoSEQ multiplex PCR; in TCRdb, only in-frame clones are kept and a portion is missing. The sample yields about 130,000 clones, roughly 90% seen once. Here the sequenced sample was peripheral blood, taken on day 0 of AZD1222 vaccination. These receptors came from an adult in good health. Both conserved end residues are part of each CDR3. The D gene is left open where the match is weak. Size is stated for part of the rows, as once, few or many counts, or as a class when the clone is expanded.

V gene	clone size	J gene	D gene	CDR3 protein	CDR3 DNA
TRBV29-1	NA	TRBJ1-2	NA	CSVENTGIGYTF	TGCAGCGTTGAAAATACAGGGATCGGCTACACCTTC
TRBV19	NA	TRBJ1-5	NA	CASKKDGVSNQPQHF	TGTGCCAGTAAAAAGGACGGCGTAAGCAATCAGCCCCAGCATTTT
TRBV30	NA	TRBJ1-1	NA	CAWSVPLAEAFF	TGTGCCTGGAGTGTACCCCTCGCTGAAGCTTTCTTT
TRBV4-1	NA	TRBJ1-5	NA	CASSQETLDQPQHF	TGCGCCAGCAGCCAAGAGACACTCGATCAGCCCCAGCATTTT
TRBV30	NA	TRBJ1-1	NA	CAWSAGPSTEAFF	TGTGCCTGGAGTGCAGGTCCCTCCACTGAAGCTTTCTTT
TRBV5-8	NA	TRBJ1-1	TRBD1	CASSFSGQVSTEAFF	TGTGCCAGCAGCTTCTCGGGACAGGTTTCAACTGAAGCTTTCTTT
TRBV7-3	NA	TRBJ1-1	NA	CASSLSSQENTEAFF	TGTGCCAGCAGCTTAAGTTCGCAGGAAAACACTGAAGCTTTCTTT
TRBV12-3/TRBV12-4	NA	TRBJ1-4	NA	CASSWGGGEKLFF	TGTGCCAGCAGTTGGGGCGGAGGTGAAAAACTGTTTTTT
TRBV30	NA	TRBJ1-3	NA	CAWRSASGASGNTIYF	TGTGCCTGGAGGTCGGCGTCGGGCGCAAGTGGAAACACCATATATTTT
TRBV5-6	NA	TRBJ2-1	NA	CASEDRNYNEQFF	TGTGCCAGCGAGGACAGAAACTACAATGAGCAGTTCTTC
TRBV6-1	NA	TRBJ2-1	NA	CASSERGEAYNEQFF	TGTGCCAGCAGTGAAAGGGGGGAGGCCTACAATGAGCAGTTCTTC
TRBV27	once	TRBJ2-3	NA	CASSSTRKGSRTDTQYF	TGTGCCAGCAGCTCCACAAGAAAGGGGTCCCGCACAGATACGCAGTATTTT
TRBV18	NA	TRBJ1-4	TRBD1	CASSGGQGDRRVMFF	TGTGCCAGCTCGGGGGGACAGGGGGATAGGAGAGTGATGTTTTTT
TRBV5-6	NA	TRBJ2-1	NA	CASSVGSGQFF	TGTGCCAGCAGCGTCGGGAGCGGGCAGTTCTTC
TRBV2	NA	TRBJ1-2	NA	CASRPPGGNYGYTF	TGTGCCAGCCGCCCCCCGGGAGGGAACTATGGCTACACCTTC
TRBV10-3	NA	TRBJ1-1	NA	CAISRAQDTEAFF	TGTGCCATCAGCCGGGCGCAGGACACTGAAGCTTTCTTT
TRBV19	NA	TRBJ1-1	NA	CASSGNSRSTEAFF	TGTGCCAGTAGTGGTAACAGCCGAAGCACTGAAGCTTTCTTT
TRBV7-2	NA	TRBJ1-4	NA	CASSFNEKLFF	TGTGCCAGCAGTTTTAATGAAAAACTGTTTTTT
TRBV7-4	NA	TRBJ1-2	NA	CASRAYGYTF	TGTGCCAGCAGGGCATATGGCTACACCTTC
TRBV29-1	NA	TRBJ2-7	NA	CSVVIKGGSYEQYF	TGCAGCGTTGTTATCAAGGGGGGATCCTACGAGCAGTACTTC
TRBV7-4	NA	TRBJ2-5	TRBD2	CASSSGTSGPQETQYF	TGTGCCAGCAGCTCCGGGACTAGCGGGCCCCAAGAGACCCAGTACTTC
TRBV4-1	NA	TRBJ1-1	NA	CASSQAQKNTEAFF	TGCGCCAGCAGCCAAGCACAGAAGAACACTGAAGCTTTCTTT
TRBV18	NA	TRBJ2-7	TRBD1	CASSPGQGSYEQYF	TGTGCCAGCTCACCGGGACAGGGGTCCTACGAGCAGTACTTC
TRBV4-3	NA	TRBJ2-3	NA	CASSQGGVNPTDTQYF	TGCGCCAGCAGCCAAGGAGGGGTCAACCCGACAGATACGCAGTATTTT
TRBV5-5	NA	TRBJ1-1	NA	CASSRDRTALNTEAFF	TGTGCCAGCAGCCGTGACAGGACCGCTCTGAACACTGAAGCTTTCTTT
TRBV6-2/TRBV6-3	NA	TRBJ1-2	NA	CASSYAGQAQWGYTF	TGTGCCAGCAGTTATGCGGGACAAGCCCAATGGGGCTACACCTTC
TRBV6-1	NA	TRBJ2-2	NA	CASSPVPGELFF	TGTGCCAGCAGCCCCGTTCCCGGGGAGCTGTTTTTT
TRBV6-5	NA	TRBJ2-1	NA	CASGAAVNEQFF	TGTGCCAGCGGGGCAGCGGTCAATGAGCAGTTCTTC
TRBV19	NA	TRBJ2-3	NA	CASSLGQGTDTQYF	TGTGCCAGTAGTCTTGGGCAGGGGACAGATACGCAGTATTTT
TRBV7-2	NA	TRBJ2-5	NA	CASSLGQGGQETQYF	TGTGCCAGCAGCCTAGGGCAGGGGGGCCAAGAGACCCAGTACTTC
TRBV10-3	NA	TRBJ2-5	TRBD2	CAISDRASGQETQYF	TGTGCCATCAGTGACAGGGCTAGCGGCCAAGAGACCCAGTACTTC
TRBV29-1	NA	TRBJ2-7	TRBD1	CSVAYGTGNYEQYF	TGCAGCGTTGCATATGGGACAGGGAACTACGAGCAGTACTTC
TRBV11-2	once	TRBJ1-4	NA	CASSLGLRSEKLFF	TGTGCCAGCAGCTTGGGGTTGCGTTCTGAAAAACTGTTTTTT
TRBV4-3	NA	TRBJ1-3	NA	CASSQGVRRNTIYF	TGCGCCAGCAGCCAAGGAGTTCGTCGGAACACCATATATTTT
TRBV6-4	NA	TRBJ2-3	NA	CASSTGRGETDTQYF	TGTGCCAGCAGTACCGGCCGAGGGGAAACAGATACGCAGTATTTT
TRBV18	NA	TRBJ1-5	NA	CASSPSGRAAGPQHF	TGTGCCAGCTCACCGTCGGGGAGGGCCGCGGGGCCCCAGCATTTT
TRBV9	once	TRBJ2-7	TRBD1	CASSVGIGGIDEQYF	TGTGCCAGCAGCGTAGGTATAGGGGGCATTGACGAGCAGTACTTC
TRBV19	once	TRBJ1-2	NA	CASSIRGDYGYTF	TGTGCCAGTAGTATCCGAGGGGACTATGGCTACACCTTC
TRBV6-5	NA	TRBJ2-3	NA	CASRVTSTDTQYF	TGTGCCAGCAGGGTAACTAGCACAGATACGCAGTATTTT
TRBV9	NA	TRBJ1-6	NA	CASNTDSGASPLHF	TGTGCCAGCAATACCGATTCAGGGGCCTCACCCCTCCACTTT
TRBV15	NA	TRBJ1-1	NA	CATSRDRIATEAFF	TGTGCCACCAGCAGAGATAGGATTGCCACTGAAGCTTTCTTT
TRBV29-1	NA	TRBJ2-3	TRBD2	CSVGTSGRRTDTQYF	TGCAGCGTTGGGACTAGCGGGAGGCGGACAGATACGCAGTATTTT
TRBV28	NA	TRBJ1-5	NA	CASSLGPLYQPQHF	TGTGCCAGCAGTTTGGGTCCCCTGTATCAGCCCCAGCATTTT
TRBV6-2/TRBV6-3	NA	TRBJ1-6	NA	CASSYSTQVASPLHF	TGTGCCAGCAGTTACTCGACACAGGTCGCCTCACCCCTCCACTTT
TRBV9	NA	TRBJ2-2	TRBD1	CASSVALGQGETGELFF	TGTGCCAGCAGCGTAGCCTTGGGACAGGGTGAGACCGGGGAGCTGTTTTTT
TRBV7-6	NA	TRBJ2-2	TRBD1	CASSRNSQNRQGTGELFF	TGTGCCAGCAGCCGAAACTCGCAAAACCGACAGGGGACCGGGGAGCTGTTTTTT
TRBV28	NA	TRBJ1-2	NA	CASTGPMDYGYTF	TGTGCCAGCACGGGGCCCATGGACTATGGCTACACCTTC
TRBV28	NA	TRBJ1-1	NA	CASSSPMGRNTEAFF	TGTGCCAGCAGTTCTCCTATGGGCAGGAACACTGAAGCTTTCTTT
TRBV27	NA	TRBJ1-1	NA	CASSPTYGRREAFF	TGTGCCAGCAGTCCCACCTACGGCAGGCGTGAAGCTTTCTTT